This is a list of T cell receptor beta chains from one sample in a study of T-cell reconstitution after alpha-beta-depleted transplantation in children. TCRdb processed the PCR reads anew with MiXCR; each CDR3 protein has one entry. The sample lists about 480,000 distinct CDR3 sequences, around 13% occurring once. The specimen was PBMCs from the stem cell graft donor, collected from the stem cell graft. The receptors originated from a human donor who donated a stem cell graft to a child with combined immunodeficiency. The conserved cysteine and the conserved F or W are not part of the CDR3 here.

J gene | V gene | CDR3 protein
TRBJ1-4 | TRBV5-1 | ASSEGTAIENEKLF
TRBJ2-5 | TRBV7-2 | ASRPTGVETQY
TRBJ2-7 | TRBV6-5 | ASSYAGGVTYEQY
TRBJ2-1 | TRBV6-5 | ASSRAGERSNEQF
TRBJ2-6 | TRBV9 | ASSVTSGVLSGANVLT
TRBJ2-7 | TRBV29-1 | SVEGDFESSYEQY
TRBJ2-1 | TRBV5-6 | ASSSGGPSSYNEQF
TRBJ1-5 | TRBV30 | ACATAHSNQPQH
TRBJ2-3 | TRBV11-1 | ASNPKIASGRSYTDTQY
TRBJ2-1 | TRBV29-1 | SVESGGRGNNEQF
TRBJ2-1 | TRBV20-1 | SERTRGYNEQF
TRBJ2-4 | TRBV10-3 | AISDLRALNIQY
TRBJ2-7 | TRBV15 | ATSTRDRGLYEQY
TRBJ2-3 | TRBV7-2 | ASSLVLAGTREDTQY
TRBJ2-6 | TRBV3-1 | ASSQEPSGANVLT
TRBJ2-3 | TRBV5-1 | ASSLAPGTGTDTQY
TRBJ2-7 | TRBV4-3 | ASSQGTGDPYEQY
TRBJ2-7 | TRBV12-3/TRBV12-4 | ASSLRPAWEQY
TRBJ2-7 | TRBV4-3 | ASSQGYRSSYEQY
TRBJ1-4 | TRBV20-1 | SARDRTGKNEKLF
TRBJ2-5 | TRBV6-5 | ASSYSASAGETQY
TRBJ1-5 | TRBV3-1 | ASSQDGPPNQPQH
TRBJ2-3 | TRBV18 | ASSPRQGSTDTQY
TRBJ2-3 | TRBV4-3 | ASSQEKGAWRTDTQY
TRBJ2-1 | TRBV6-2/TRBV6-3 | ASSPRLAGGHEQF
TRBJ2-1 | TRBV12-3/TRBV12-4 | ASGHNEQF
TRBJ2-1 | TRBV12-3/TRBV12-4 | ASSFAVEQF
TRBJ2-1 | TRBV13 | ASSLGTGPVGGDEQF
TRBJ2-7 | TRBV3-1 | ASSPLAGVFYEQY
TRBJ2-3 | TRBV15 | ATSRDGTSGSGGTDTQY
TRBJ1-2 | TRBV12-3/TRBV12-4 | ASSLWFGGADGYT
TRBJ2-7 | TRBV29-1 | SATSGRDEQY
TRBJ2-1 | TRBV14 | ASSQGRQVV
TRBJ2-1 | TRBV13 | ASTQGDTWTPYNEQF
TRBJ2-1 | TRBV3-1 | ASSQTGTGSRNEQF
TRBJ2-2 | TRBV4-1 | ASSPDPVGTGELF
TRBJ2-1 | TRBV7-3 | ASSLAGGREQF
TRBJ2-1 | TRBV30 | AWSVAQEQF
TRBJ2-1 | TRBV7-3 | ASTSGGSYNEQF
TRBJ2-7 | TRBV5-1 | ASSYRESSYEQY
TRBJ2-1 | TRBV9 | ASSIGLAGGRNEQF
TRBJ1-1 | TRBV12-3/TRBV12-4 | ASSLTVNTEAF
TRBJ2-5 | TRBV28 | ASSSFNPQETQY
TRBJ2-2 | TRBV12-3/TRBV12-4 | ASSPLIGQGGELF
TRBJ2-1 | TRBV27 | ASSPSDGYEQF
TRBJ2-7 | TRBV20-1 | SARYAYEQY
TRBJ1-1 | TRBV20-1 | SARRGGENTEAF
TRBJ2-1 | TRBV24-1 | ATSDPGRLSYNEQF
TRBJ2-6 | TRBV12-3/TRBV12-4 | ASSLTLGTRLIILT
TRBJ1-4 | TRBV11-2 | ASSLGAGARYRGDEKLF
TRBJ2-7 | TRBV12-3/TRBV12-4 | ASSKTGTVEQY
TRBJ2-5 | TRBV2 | ASNDRGVETQY
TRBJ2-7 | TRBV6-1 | ASSPGQGALNEQY
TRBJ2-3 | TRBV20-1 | SARVPPGGGAPSTDTQY
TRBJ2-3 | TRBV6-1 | ASSRDRGHGNTQY
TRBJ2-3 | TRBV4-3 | ASSHGTLDFTDTQY
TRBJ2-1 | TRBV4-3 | ASSQDWSFGNEQF
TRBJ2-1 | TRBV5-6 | ASSSSGESNEQF
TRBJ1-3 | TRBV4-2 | ASSQVTGITYGNTIY
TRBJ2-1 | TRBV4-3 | ASSQGGLGGPNEQF